This TCR beta chain comes out of a study of a mutant IDH1 vaccine in newly diagnosed glioma. About the research overall: Standard pretreatment was either radiotherapy, temozolomide, or, for most, radiochemotherapy with temozolomide.

As regards this clone: Its antigen is currently unknown.

The data were produced by immunoSEQ multiplex PCR, yet TCRdb's version contains in-frame clones alone and is incomplete. The sample holds under 45,000 clones; around 76% are singletons and the top ten take about 4.9%. V gave up 0 bases and J gave up 2 bases, with 15 bases separating them. CDR1 and CDR2 from the germline V gene are SGDLS and YYNGEE. The CDR3 has 16 amino acids. Specified time point: week 23, last vaccination. Each dose of the vaccine consisted of 300 ug of mutant IDH1 20-mer peptide, with topical imiquimod. The chain uses TRBV9 and TRBJ2-7; D perhaps matches TRBD2 (6 bases). Material: PBMCs, obtained from a glioma patient whose treatment included an IDH1 peptide vaccine. The source is a man aged 50 or older with glioma. This CDR3 reads CASSVAPGVWTYEQYF. The CDR3 nucleotides are TGTGCCAGCAGCGTAGCTCCGGGGGTCTGGACCTACGAGCAGTACTTC.